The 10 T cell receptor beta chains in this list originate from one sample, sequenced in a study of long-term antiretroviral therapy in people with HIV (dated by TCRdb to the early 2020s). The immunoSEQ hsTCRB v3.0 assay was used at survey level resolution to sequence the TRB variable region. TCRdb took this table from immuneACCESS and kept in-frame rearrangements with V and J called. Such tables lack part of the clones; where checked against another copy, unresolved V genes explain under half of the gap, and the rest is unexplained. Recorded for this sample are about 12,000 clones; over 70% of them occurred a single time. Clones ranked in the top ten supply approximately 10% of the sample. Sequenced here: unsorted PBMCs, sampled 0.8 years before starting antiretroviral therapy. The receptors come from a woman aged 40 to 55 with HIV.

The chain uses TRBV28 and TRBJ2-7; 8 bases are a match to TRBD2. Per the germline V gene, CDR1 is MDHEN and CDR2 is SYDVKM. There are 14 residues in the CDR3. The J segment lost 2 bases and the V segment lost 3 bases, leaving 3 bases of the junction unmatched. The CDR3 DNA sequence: TGTGCCAGCAGTTTGACGGGAGGGCCCTACGAGCAGTACTTC. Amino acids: CASSLTGGPYEQYF.

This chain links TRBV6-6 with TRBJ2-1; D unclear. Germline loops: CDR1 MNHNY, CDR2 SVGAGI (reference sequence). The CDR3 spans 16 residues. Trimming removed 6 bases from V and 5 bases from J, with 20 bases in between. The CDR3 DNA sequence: TGTGCCAGCAGCCCCCAGCATGGTGCGGTTAACAATGAGCAGTTCTTC. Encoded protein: CASSPQHGAVNNEQFF.

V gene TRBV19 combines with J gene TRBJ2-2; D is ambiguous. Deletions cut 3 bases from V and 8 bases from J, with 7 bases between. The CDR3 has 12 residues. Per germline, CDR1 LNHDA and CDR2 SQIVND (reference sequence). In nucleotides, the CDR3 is TGTGCCAGTAGTATTCAACGGGGGGAGCTGTTTTTT. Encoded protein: CASSIQRGELFF. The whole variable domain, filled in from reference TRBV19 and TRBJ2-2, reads DGGITQSPKYLFRKEGQNVTLSCEQNLNHDAMYWYRQDPGQGLRLIYYSQIVNDFQKGDIAEGYSVSREKKESFPLTVTSAQKNPTAFYLCASSIQRGELFFGEGSRLTVL.

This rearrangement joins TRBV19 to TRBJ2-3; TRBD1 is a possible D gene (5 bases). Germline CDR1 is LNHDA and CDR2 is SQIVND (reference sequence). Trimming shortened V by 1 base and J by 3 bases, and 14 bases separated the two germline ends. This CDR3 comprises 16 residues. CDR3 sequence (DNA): TGTGCCAGTAGTATAGGTCAAAGGGGTGGAACAGATACGCAGTATTTT. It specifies CASSIGQRGGTDTQYF.

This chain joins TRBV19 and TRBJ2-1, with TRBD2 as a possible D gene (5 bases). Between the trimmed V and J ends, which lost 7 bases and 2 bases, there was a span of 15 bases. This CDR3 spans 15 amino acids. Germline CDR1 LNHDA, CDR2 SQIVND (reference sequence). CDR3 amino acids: CASTPYGGPYNEQFF. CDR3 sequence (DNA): TGTGCCAGTACTCCATACGGCGGGCCCTACAATGAGCAGTTCTTC.

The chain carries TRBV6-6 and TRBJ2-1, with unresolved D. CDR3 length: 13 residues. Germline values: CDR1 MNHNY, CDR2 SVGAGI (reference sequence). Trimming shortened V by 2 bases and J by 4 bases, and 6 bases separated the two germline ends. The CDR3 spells CASSYRAYNEQFF. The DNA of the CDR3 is TGTGCCAGCAGTTACCGAGCTTACAATGAGCAGTTCTTC.

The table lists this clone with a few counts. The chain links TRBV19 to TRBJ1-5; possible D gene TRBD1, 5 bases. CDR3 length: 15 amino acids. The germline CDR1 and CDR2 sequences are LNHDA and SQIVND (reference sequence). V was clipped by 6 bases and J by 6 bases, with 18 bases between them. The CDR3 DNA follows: TGTGCCAGTAGGCCAGGGACTCAAGGCCCTCAGCCCCAGCATTTT. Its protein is CASRPGTQGPQPQHF.

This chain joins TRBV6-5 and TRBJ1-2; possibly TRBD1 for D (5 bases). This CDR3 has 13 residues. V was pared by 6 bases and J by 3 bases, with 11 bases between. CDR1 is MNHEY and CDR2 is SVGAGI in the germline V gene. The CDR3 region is CASSLGEDYGYTF. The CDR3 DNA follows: TGTGCCAGCAGCTTGGGGGAGGACTATGGCTACACCTTC.

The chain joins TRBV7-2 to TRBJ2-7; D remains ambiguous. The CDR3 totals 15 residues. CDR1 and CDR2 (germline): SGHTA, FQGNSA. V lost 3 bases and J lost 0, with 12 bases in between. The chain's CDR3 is CASSFMGQVSYEQYF. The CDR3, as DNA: TGTGCCAGCAGCTTTATGGGCCAGGTCTCCTACGAGCAGTACTTC.

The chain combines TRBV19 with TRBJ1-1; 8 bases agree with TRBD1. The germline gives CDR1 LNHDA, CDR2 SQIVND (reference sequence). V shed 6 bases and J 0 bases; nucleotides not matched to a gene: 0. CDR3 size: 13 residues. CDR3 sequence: CASRDRVNTEAFF. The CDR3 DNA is TGTGCCAGTAGGGACAGGGTGAACACTGAAGCTTTCTTT.